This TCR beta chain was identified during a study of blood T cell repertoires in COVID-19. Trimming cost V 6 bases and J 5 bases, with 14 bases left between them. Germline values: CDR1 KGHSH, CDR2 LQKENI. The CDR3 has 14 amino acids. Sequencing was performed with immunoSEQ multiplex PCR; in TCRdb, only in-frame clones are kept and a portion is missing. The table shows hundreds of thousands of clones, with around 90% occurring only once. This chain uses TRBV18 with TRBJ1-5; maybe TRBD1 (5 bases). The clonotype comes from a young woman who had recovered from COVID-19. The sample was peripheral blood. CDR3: CASSRNWGDQPQHF. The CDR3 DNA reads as TGTGCCAGCTCTCGTAATTGGGGGGATCAGCCCCAGCATTTT.